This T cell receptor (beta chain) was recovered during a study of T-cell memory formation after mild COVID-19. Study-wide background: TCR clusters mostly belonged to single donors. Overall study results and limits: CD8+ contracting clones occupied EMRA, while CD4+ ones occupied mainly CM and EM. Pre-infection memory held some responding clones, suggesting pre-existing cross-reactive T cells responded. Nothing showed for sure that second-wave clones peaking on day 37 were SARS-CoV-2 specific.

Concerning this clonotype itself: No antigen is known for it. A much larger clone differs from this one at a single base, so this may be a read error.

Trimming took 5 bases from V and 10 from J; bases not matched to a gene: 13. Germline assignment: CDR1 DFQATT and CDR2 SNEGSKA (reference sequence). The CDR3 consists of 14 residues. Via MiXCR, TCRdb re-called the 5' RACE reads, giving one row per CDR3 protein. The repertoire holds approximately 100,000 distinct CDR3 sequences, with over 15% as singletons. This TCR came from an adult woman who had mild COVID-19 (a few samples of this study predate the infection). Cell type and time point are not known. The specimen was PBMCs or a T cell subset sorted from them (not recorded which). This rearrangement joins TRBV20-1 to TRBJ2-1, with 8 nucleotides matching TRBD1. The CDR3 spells CSAEPGTGVLEQFF. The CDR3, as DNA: TGCAGTGCTGAACCCGGGACAGGAGTGTTGGAGCAGTTCTTC.